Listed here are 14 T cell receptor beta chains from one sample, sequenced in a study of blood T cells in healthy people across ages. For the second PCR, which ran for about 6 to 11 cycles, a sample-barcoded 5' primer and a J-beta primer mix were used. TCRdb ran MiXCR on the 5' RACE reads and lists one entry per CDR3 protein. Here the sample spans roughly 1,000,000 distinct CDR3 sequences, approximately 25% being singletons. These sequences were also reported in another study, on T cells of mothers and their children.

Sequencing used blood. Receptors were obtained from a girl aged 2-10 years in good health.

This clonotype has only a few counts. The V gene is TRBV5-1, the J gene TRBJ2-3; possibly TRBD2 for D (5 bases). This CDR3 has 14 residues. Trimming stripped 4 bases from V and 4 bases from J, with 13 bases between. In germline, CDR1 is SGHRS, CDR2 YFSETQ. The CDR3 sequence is CASSVGQRADTQYF. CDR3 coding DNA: TGCGCCAGCAGCGTCGGCCAGAGGGCAGATACGCAGTATTTT.

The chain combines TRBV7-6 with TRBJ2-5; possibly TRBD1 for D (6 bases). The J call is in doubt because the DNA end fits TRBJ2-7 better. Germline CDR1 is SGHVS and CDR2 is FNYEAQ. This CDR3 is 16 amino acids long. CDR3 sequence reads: CASSPGVGGRTYEQYF. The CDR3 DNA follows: TGTGCCAGCAGCCCAGGAGTAGGGGGACGAACCTACGAGCAGTACTTC.

CDR3 sequence (DNA): TGCAGTGCTAGAGATGAGGGACTGGGGGCTGAAGCTTTCTTT. As protein: CSARDEGLGAEAFF. V gene TRBV20-1 combines with J gene TRBJ1-1; possibly TRBD1 for D (5 bases). Germline loops: CDR1 DFQATT, CDR2 SNEGSKA (reference sequence). The CDR3 sequence is 14 residues long. The V end lost 0 bases, the J end lost 6 bases, and 14 bases lay between the germline ends.

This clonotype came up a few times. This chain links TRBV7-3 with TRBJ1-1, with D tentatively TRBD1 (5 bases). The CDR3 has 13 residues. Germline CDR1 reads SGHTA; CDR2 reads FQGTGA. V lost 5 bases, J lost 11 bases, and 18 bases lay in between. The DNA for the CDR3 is TGTGCCAGCAGCCCCCTCCCGGGGGTTGAGGCTTTCTTT. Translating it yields CASSPLPGVEAFF.

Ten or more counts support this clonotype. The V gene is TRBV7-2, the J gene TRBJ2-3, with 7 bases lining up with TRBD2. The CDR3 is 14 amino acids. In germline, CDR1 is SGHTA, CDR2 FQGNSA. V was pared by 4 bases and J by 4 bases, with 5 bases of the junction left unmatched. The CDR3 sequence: CASSSLAGADTQYF. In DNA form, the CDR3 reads TGTGCCAGCAGCTCCTTAGCGGGTGCAGATACGCAGTATTTT.

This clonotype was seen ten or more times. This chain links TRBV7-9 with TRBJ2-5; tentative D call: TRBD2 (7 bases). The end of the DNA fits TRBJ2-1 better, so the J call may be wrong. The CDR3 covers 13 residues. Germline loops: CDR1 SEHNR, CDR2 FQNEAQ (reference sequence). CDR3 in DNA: TGTGCCAGCAGCTTAGAGGGGGGGGGTGAGCAGTTCTTC. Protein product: CASSLEGGGEQFF.

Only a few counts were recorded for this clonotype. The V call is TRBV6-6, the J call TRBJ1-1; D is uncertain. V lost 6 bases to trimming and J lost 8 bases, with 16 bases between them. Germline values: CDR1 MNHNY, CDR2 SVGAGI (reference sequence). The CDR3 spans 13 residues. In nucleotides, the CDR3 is TGTGCCAGCAGGGAAACCGGCAGCCTAGAAGCTTTCTTT. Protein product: CASRETGSLEAFF.

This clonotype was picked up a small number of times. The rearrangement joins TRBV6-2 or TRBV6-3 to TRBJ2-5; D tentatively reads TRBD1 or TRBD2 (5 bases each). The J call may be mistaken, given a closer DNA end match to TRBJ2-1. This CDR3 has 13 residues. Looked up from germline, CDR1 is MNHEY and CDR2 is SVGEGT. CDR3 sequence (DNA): TGTGCCAGCAGTCGGGACGAGTGGAATGAGCAGTTCTTC. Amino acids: CASSRDEWNEQFF.

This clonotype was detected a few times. In nucleotides, the CDR3 is TGTGCCAGCAGCTTAAATGCAGGCGCAGAGACCCAGTACTTC. Translated: CASSLNAGAETQYF. The J gene is TRBJ2-5, the V gene TRBV7-6, with D unresolved. Germline V lookup: CDR1 SGHVS, CDR2 FNYEAQ. The V end was cut by 2 bases, the J end by 4 bases, with 11 bases between. The CDR3 has 14 residues. The full variable domain, completed using reference TRBV7-6 and TRBJ2-5, is GAGVSQSPRYKVTKRGQDVALRCDPISGHVSLYWYRQALGQGPEFLTYFNYEAQQDKSGLPNDRFSAERPEGSISTLTIQRTEQRDSAMYRCASSLNAGAETQYFGPGTRLLVL.

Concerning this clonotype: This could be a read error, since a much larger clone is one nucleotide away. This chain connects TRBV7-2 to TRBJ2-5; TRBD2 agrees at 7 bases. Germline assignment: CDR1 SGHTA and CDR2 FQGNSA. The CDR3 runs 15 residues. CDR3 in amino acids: CAGSLGAGVQETQYF. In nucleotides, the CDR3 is TGTGCCGGCAGCTTAGGGGCGGGAGTACAAGAGACCCAGTACTTC.

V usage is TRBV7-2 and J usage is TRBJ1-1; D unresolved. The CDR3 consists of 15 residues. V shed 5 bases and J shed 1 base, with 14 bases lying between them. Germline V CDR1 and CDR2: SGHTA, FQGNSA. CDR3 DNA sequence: TGTGCCAGCAGCGGACGGGGTTCACGGAACACTGAAGCTTTCTTT. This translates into CASSGRGSRNTEAFF.

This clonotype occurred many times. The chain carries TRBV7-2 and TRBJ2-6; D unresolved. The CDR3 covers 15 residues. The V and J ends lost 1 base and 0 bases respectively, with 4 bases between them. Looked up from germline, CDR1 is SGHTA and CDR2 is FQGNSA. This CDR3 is CASSLDSSGANVLTF. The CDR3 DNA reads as TGTGCCAGCAGCTTAGACAGCTCTGGGGCCAACGTCCTGACTTTC.

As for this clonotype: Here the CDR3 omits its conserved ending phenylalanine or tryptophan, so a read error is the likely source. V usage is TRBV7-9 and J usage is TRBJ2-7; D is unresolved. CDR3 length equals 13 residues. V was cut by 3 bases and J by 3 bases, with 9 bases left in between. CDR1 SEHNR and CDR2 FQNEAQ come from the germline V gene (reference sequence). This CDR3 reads CASSFPAGYEQYS. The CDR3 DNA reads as TGTGCCAGCAGCTTCCCCGCTGGCTACGAGCAGTACTCC.

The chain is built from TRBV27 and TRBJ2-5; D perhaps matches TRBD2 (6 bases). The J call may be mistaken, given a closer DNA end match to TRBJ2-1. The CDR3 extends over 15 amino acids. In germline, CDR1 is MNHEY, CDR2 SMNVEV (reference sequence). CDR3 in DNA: TGTGCCAGCTGTCGGCGGGAATCCTGCTACAATGAGCAGTTCTTC. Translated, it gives CASCRRESCYNEQFF.